The 27 T cell receptor beta chains below come from one sample, sequenced in a study of blood T cell repertoires in COVID-19. Method: immunoSEQ multiplex PCR; TCRdb's copy keeps in-frame clones and lacks some. The sample records approximately 470,000 clones, 87% being singletons. What was sequenced was PBMCs or T cells enriched from blood (not recorded which). The receptor set was obtained from a woman younger than 30 who had recovered from COVID-19.

The chain carries TRBV19 and TRBJ1-2, with D possibly being TRBD1 (6 bases). The CDR3 is 15 residues long. Trimming left V 3 bases short and J 1 base short, with 12 bases between. Germline CDR1 is LNHDA and CDR2 is SQIVND (reference sequence). The CDR3 coding sequence is TGTGCCAGTAGTATGACAGGAGCTCTTAACTATGGCTACACCTTC. This sequence encodes CASSMTGALNYGYTF. Filled out from reference TRBV19 and TRBJ1-2, the complete variable domain reads DGGITQSPKYLFRKEGQNVTLSCEQNLNHDAMYWYRQDPGQGLRLIYYSQIVNDFQKGDIAEGYSVSREKKESFPLTVTSAQKNPTAFYLCASSMTGALNYGYTFGSGTRLTVV.

This chain connects TRBV10-1 to TRBJ2-1; TRBD2 agrees at 7 bases. CDR1 and CDR2 from the germline V gene are WNHNN and SYGVQD (reference sequence). CDR3 length equals 16 residues. V shed 2 bases and J 6 bases; nucleotides not matched to a gene: 10. The CDR3 is CASSEATAGLINEQFF. In DNA, the CDR3 is TGCGCCAGCAGTGAGGCTACAGCGGGGCTTATCAATGAGCAGTTCTTC.

The chain uses TRBV5-8 and TRBJ2-7; 10 nucleotides line up with TRBD2. With V trimmed by 4 bases and J by 3 bases, 7 bases remained unmatched. This CDR3 region has 15 residues. In germline, CDR1 is SGHTS, CDR2 YDEGEE. The CDR3 here is CASSLTSGYFYEQYF. The CDR3 coding sequence is TGTGCCAGCAGCCTGACTAGCGGGTACTTCTACGAGCAGTACTTC.

The V gene is TRBV29-1, the J gene TRBJ1-2; a weak D match, TRBD1 (6 bases). The CDR3 is made up of 13 amino acids. The germline V gene has CDR1 SQVTM and CDR2 ANQGSEA. The chain's CDR3 is CTTSGGGNYGYTF. In DNA, the CDR3 is TGCACCACCTCGGGAGGGGGAAACTATGGCTACACCTTC.

The genes are TRBV24-1 and TRBJ1-1; D is uncertain. The ends were cut back, 4 bases at V and 0 bases at J, with 11 bases in the middle. Germline V gives CDR1 KGHDR, CDR2 SFDVKD. The CDR3 has 15 residues. The CDR3 nucleotides are TGTGCCACCAGTGACCCTGGGCAGATGAACACTGAAGCTTTCTTT. Translated, it gives CATSDPGQMNTEAFF.

The genes are TRBV2 and TRBJ2-7, with 8 bases fitting TRBD1. The CDR3 has 14 residues. Trimming at V came to 4 bases and at J to 2 bases, leaving 4 bases not matched to a gene. Germline CDR1 is SNHLY and CDR2 is FYNNEI. In DNA form, the CDR3 reads TGTGCCAGCAGTGGCCGGACAGGGCCCTACGAGCAGTACTTC. Translating it yields CASSGRTGPYEQYF.

This clone appeared once. V is TRBV19 and J is TRBJ2-7; 8 bases align to TRBD1. Germline CDR1 and CDR2: LNHDA and SQIVND (reference sequence). This CDR3 spans 14 amino acids. Germline trimming cut 6 bases from V and 5 bases from J; bases unmatched to any gene: 9. The CDR3 sequence: CASSHGQGRNEQYF. CDR3 bases: TGTGCCAGTAGCCATGGACAGGGAAGGAACGAGCAGTACTTC.

The gene calls are TRBV29-1 and TRBJ1-3; D may be TRBD1 (5 bases). Germline CDR1 is SQVTM and CDR2 is ANQGSEA. CDR3 length equals 15 residues. The ends were cut back, 0 bases at V and 8 bases at J, with 17 bases in the middle. This CDR3 reads CSVEDWNNTGDTIYF. The CDR3 bases are TGCAGCGTTGAAGATTGGAATAATACAGGAGACACCATATATTTT. The full variable domain, rest sourced from reference TRBV29-1 and TRBJ1-3, is SAVISQKPSRDICQRGTSLTIQCQVDSQVTMMFWYRQQPGQSLTLIATANQGSEATYESGFVIDKFPISRPNLTFSTLTVSNMSPEDSSIYLCSVEDWNNTGDTIYFGEGSWLTVV.

The chain combines TRBV5-1 with TRBJ1-6; 10 nucleotides agree with TRBD1. The ends lost 4 bases at V and 9 bases at J; junction bases unmatched: 13. The length of the CDR3 is 17 residues. Germline V gene sequence: CDR1 SGHRS, CDR2 YFSETQ. Here the CDR3 DNA reads TGCGCCAGCAGCCAGGCCGGGACAGGGGAAGGATTTTCACCCCTCCACTTT. Amino acid sequence: CASSQAGTGEGFSPLHF.

DNA of the CDR3: TGTGCCAGCAGCGTAGAAACCACAGGGCGAGGGCATGGCTACACCTTC. Protein sequence: CASSVETTGRGHGYTF. This rearrangement joins TRBV9 to TRBJ1-2, with D possibly being TRBD1 (6 bases). CDR1 and CDR2 from the germline V gene are SGDLS and YYNGEE. The CDR3 spans 16 residues. With 0 bases removed from V and 6 bases from J, the gap between germline ends came to 18 bases.

V and J are TRBV18 and TRBJ1-2; a possible D gene is TRBD1 (5 bases). Germline V gives CDR1 KGHSH, CDR2 LQKENI. The germline V and J ends were trimmed by 4 bases and 2 bases, with 20 bases remaining between them. This CDR3 region has 17 residues. CDR3 nucleotide sequence: TGTGCCAGCTCACGGATCGGGGGGGGTGTTGCCAACTATGGCTACACCTTC. Protein sequence: CASSRIGGGVANYGYTF.

This chain uses TRBV13 with TRBJ2-5, with D hard to call. V lost 5 bases to trimming and J lost 2 bases, with 15 bases between them. The CDR3 is 15 amino acids. Germline lookup yields CDR1 PRHDT and CDR2 FYEKMQ (reference sequence). CDR3 residues: CASSDPQAGQETQYF. DNA of the CDR3: TGTGCCAGCAGCGACCCCCAGGCAGGACAAGAGACCCAGTACTTC.

This clone was recorded only once. The chain carries TRBV11-2 and TRBJ2-7, with 8 bases lining up with TRBD2. With 4 bases clipped from V and 1 base from J, the junction kept 3 bases outside the gene matches. This CDR3 comprises 14 residues. Germline V lookup: CDR1 SGHAT, CDR2 FQNNGV. CDR3 nucleotide sequence: TGTGCCAGCAGCTCTGAGCGGGGGTCCTACGAGCAGTACTTC. Amino acid sequence: CASSSERGSYEQYF.

The chain employs TRBV7-9 and TRBJ1-1, with 8 bases that match TRBD1. The V gene end was trimmed by 3 bases and the J gene end by 3 bases; junction bases not matched to a gene: 3. CDR3 size: 14 residues. Germline lookup yields CDR1 SEHNR and CDR2 FQNEAQ (reference sequence). The CDR3 nucleotides read TGTGCCAGCAGCTTGACAGGGGTCGACACTGAAGCTTTCTTT. Its protein is CASSLTGVDTEAFF.

This clone was seen only once. The rearrangement joins TRBV2 to TRBJ2-3; perhaps TRBD1 as D (5 bases). The CDR3 length is 14 residues. The V end lost 3 bases, the J end lost 5 bases, and 12 bases lay between the germline ends. Looked up from germline, CDR1 is SNHLY and CDR2 is FYNNEI. The CDR3 nucleotides read TGTGCCAGCAGTGACCCGATAGACAGAGATACGCAGTATTTT. Residues: CASSDPIDRDTQYF.

The V gene is TRBV19, the J gene TRBJ1-3; D may be TRBD1 (5 bases). The CDR3 covers 14 residues. The germline V and J ends were trimmed by 4 bases and 2 bases, with 9 bases remaining between them. The V gene's germline CDR1 is LNHDA and CDR2 SQIVND (reference sequence). The CDR3 nucleotides are TGTGCCAGTAGTAGGACCAGGGCTGGAAACACCATATATTTT. Translated, it gives CASSRTRAGNTIYF.

V is TRBV5-1 and J is TRBJ2-2; a possible D gene is TRBD2 (5 bases). Germline CDR1 and CDR2: SGHRS and YFSETQ. The V gene lost 3 bases and the J gene lost 7 bases, with 10 bases spanning the gap. The CDR3 consists of 13 residues. CDR3 sequence: CASSWVANGELFF. CDR3 sequence (DNA): TGCGCCAGCAGCTGGGTAGCGAACGGGGAGCTGTTTTTT.

To note about this clone: The same CDR3 is also encoded by other DNA sequences in this sample. This chain links TRBV24-1 with TRBJ2-7, with D unresolved. Germline V CDR1 and CDR2: KGHDR, SFDVKD. The CDR3 runs to 13 residues. V shed 2 bases and J shed 1 base, with 5 bases lying between them. The CDR3, as DNA: TGTGCCACCAGTGATTCGGTGTCCTACGAGCAGTACTTC. Its protein is CATSDSVSYEQYF.

The chain joins TRBV2 to TRBJ1-1; a possible D gene is TRBD1 (6 bases). The ends were cut back, 6 bases at V and 6 bases at J, with 14 bases in the middle. CDR1 and CDR2 (germline): SNHLY, FYNNEI. This CDR3 comprises 13 residues. The CDR3 spells CASRLGGGPEAFF. The DNA for the CDR3 is TGTGCCAGCAGGTTGGGGGGGGGCCCTGAAGCTTTCTTT.

The chain carries TRBV5-4 and TRBJ2-3; TRBD1 aligns across 10 bases. Trimming took 4 bases from V and 4 from J; bases not matched to a gene: 9. The CDR3 spans 16 residues. Per germline, CDR1 SGHNT and CDR2 YYREEE (reference sequence). The CDR3 protein is CASSPDRGRVADTQYF. The CDR3 nucleotides are TGTGCCAGCAGCCCTGACAGGGGGCGAGTGGCAGATACGCAGTATTTT.

This chain joins TRBV29-1 and TRBJ2-7, with a tentative D call TRBD2 (5 bases). CDR1 and CDR2 from the germline V gene are SQVTM and ANQGSEA. V lost 6 bases, J lost 2 bases, and 17 bases lay in between. The CDR3 covers 14 residues. For the CDR3, the DNA is TGCAGCGTGGTTTCAAATGAGGGAACCTACGAGCAGTACTTC. This encodes CSVVSNEGTYEQYF.

The gene calls are TRBV5-1 and TRBJ2-3, with TRBD2 matching 10 bases. Per germline, CDR1 SGHRS and CDR2 YFSETQ. J was trimmed by 0 bases and V by 3 bases; bases with no gene match: 13. This CDR3 spans 19 amino acids. CDR3 coding DNA: TGCGCCAGCAGCTCGCTTACTAGCGGGACCCGTTCTAGCACAGATACGCAGTATTTT. Its translation is CASSSLTSGTRSSTDTQYF.

This rearrangement joins TRBV18 to TRBJ1-5, with 7 bases lining up with TRBD1. Trimming removed 4 bases from V and 5 bases from J; junction bases left unmatched: 5. Germline V gene data show CDR1 as KGHSH and CDR2 as LQKENI. The CDR3 is 14 residues long. For the CDR3, the DNA is TGTGCCAGCTCACAGGCAGGGGGGTATCAGCCCCAGCATTTT. This gives the protein CASSQAGGYQPQHF.

This clone was seen just once. The V call is TRBV3-1 (or the pseudogene TRBV3-2), the J call TRBJ1-1; the D gene is possibly TRBD1 (5 bases). The CDR3 is 14 residues long. V lost 5 bases and J lost 4, with 14 bases in between. Germline V CDR1 and CDR2: LGHDT, YNNKEL (reference sequence). CDR3 protein: CASSFKDRPTEAFF. The CDR3 DNA reads as TGTGCCAGCAGCTTTAAAGACAGACCCACTGAAGCTTTCTTT.

The chain couples TRBV7-9 to TRBJ2-5; tentative D call: TRBD2 (6 bases). The V end lost 5 bases, the J end lost 4 bases, and 14 bases lay between the germline ends. The germline gives CDR1 SEHNR, CDR2 FQNEAQ (reference sequence). This CDR3 contains 14 residues. Here the CDR3 reads CASSMRRDLETQYF. DNA for the CDR3: TGTGCCAGCAGCATGCGCAGGGACTTAGAGACCCAGTACTTC.

The chain links TRBV7-9 to TRBJ1-6; no firm D call. Germline-derived CDR1 and CDR2 are SEHNR and FQNEAQ (reference sequence). CDR3 length equals 15 residues. Trimming cost V 5 bases and J 9 bases, with 17 bases left between them. The CDR3 DNA is TGTGCCAGCAGCGCCGACACCAATCGTGGTTCACCCCTCCACTTT. It specifies CASSADTNRGSPLHF.

The V gene is TRBV3-1 (or the pseudogene TRBV3-2), the J gene TRBJ2-7; possible D gene TRBD2, 5 bases. The CDR3 sequence is 17 residues long. Trimming took 4 bases from V and 3 from J, leaving 22 bases between them. Germline lookup yields CDR1 LGHDT and CDR2 YNNKEL (reference sequence). The CDR3 reads CASSPPWPETTFYEQYF. The CDR3 nucleotides read TGTGCCAGCAGCCCGCCCTGGCCAGAGACTACCTTCTACGAGCAGTACTTC.